This section outlines one T cell receptor beta chain sequence together with its context. The record originates from a study of T-cell memory formation after mild COVID-19. Constant-segment primers served in 5'RACE that generated TCR alpha and TCR beta cDNA libraries bearing sample barcodes and UMIs. TCRdb re-analysed the 5' RACE reads in MiXCR, keeping a single row per CDR3 protein. The sample includes 550,000 to 650,000 distinct CDR3 sequences, roughly 17% seen only once; the top ten take about 7.5%. The CDR3 length is 14 residues. V lost 7 bases and J lost 3; bases outside the gene matches: 6. Germline values: CDR1 SNHLY, CDR2 FYNNEI.

This chain joins TRBV2 and TRBJ2-7, with TRBD2 identical over 10 bases. This receptor was obtained from an adult woman who had mild COVID-19 (a few samples of this study predate the infection). Cell type and time point are not known. The sequenced sample consisted of PBMCs or a T cell subset sorted from them (not recorded which). The CDR3 DNA reads TGTGCCAGCACGGAGTTAGCGGGGGGCTACGAGCAGTACTTC. Residues: CASTELAGGYEQYF.